This T cell receptor (beta chain) emerged from a study of response to subunit inactivated influenza vaccine. Study outcomes and limitations: The authors suggested that few new T cells are recruited per seasonal influenza vaccination.

The table lists this clonotype with many counts. Its antigen remains unknown. One entry per CDR3 protein, called by TCRdb with MiXCR from the RT-PCR reads. The table has about 780,000 distinct CDR3 sequences, less than 20% seen once. The germline CDR1 and CDR2 sequences are LGHNA and YSLEER. Trimming removed 4 bases from V and 6 bases from J, with 11 bases in between. The CDR3 extends over 13 amino acids. This specimen consisted of PBMCs from blood, obtained roughly 5 days after vaccination. This TCR derives from a man aged 50 or older who received an inactivated influenza vaccine. This chain uses TRBV4-3 with TRBJ2-3, with D unclear. The CDR3 protein is CASSPGRRDTQYF. The CDR3, as DNA: TGCGCCAGCAGCCCTGGTAGAAGGGATACGCAGTATTTT.